These T cell receptor beta chains were read from a single sample in a study of cytomegalovirus exposure and HLA in healthy donors. Profiling relied on immunoSEQ multiplex PCR, and the TCRdb table lists in-frame clones only, not all of them. The table lists 150,000 or so clones, over 60% of them singletons. The sequenced material came from PBMCs. These receptors were collected from a male donor in good health and CMV-seronegative. The CDR3 runs from the conserved cysteine through the conserved F or W. The D gene is left open where the match is weak. Not every row has a clone size; where given, it reads once, few, many or a size class.

v_gene: TRBV19; abundance: .; d_gene: .; j_gene: TRBJ2-1; CDR3nt: TGTGCCAGTAGTATACAGGGGGGCTCCTACAATGAGCAGTTCTTC; CDR3aa: CASSIQGGSYNEQFF
v_gene: TRBV28; abundance: .; d_gene: TRBD2; j_gene: TRBJ2-1; CDR3nt: TGTGCCAGCAGAACTAGCGGGAGTTTCGGTGAGCAGTTCTTC; CDR3aa: CASRTSGSFGEQFF
v_gene: TRBV4-2; abundance: .; d_gene: .; j_gene: TRBJ1-2; CDR3nt: TGTGCCAGCAGCCAGGCCTCTTCACCCTATGGCTACACCTTC; CDR3aa: CASSQASSPYGYTF
v_gene: TRBV19; abundance: .; d_gene: TRBD2; j_gene: TRBJ2-7; CDR3nt: TGTGCCAGTAGCTCTGGACTAGCGGGATTCCTGGGGCAGTACTTC; CDR3aa: CASSSGLAGFLGQYF
v_gene: TRBV28; abundance: .; d_gene: TRBD2; j_gene: TRBJ2-7; CDR3nt: TGTGCCAGCAGTTTATACACTAGCGGGAGGGCCGGCGAGCAGTACTTC; CDR3aa: CASSLYTSGRAGEQYF
v_gene: TRBV13; abundance: few; d_gene: .; j_gene: TRBJ1-4; CDR3nt: TGTGCCAGCAGCCAGGCTAGGGGCGAAAAACTGTTTTTT; CDR3aa: CASSQARGEKLFF
v_gene: TRBV19; abundance: .; d_gene: TRBD1; j_gene: TRBJ2-4; CDR3nt: TGTGCCAGTAGCACAGGGGGGACGTATGGGGGGAACATTCAGTACTTC; CDR3aa: CASSTGGTYGGNIQYF
v_gene: TRBV10-3; abundance: .; d_gene: TRBD2; j_gene: TRBJ2-1; CDR3nt: TGTGCCACCTCCGGGACTAGTAATGAGCAGTTCTTC; CDR3aa: CATSGTSNEQFF
v_gene: TRBV23-1; abundance: .; d_gene: TRBD1; j_gene: TRBJ1-5; CDR3nt: TGCGCCAGCAGTCGGACAGGGTTTAGCTATCAGCCCCAGCATTTT; CDR3aa: CASSRTGFSYQPQHF
v_gene: TRBV2; abundance: .; d_gene: TRBD1; j_gene: TRBJ1-5; CDR3nt: TGTGCCAGCAGTCGGGACAGGGGAAGCAATCAGCCCCAGCATTTT; CDR3aa: CASSRDRGSNQPQHF
v_gene: TRBV28; abundance: .; d_gene: TRBD1; j_gene: TRBJ1-5; CDR3nt: TGTGCCAGCAGTCCAGGGACAGCAACACGCAATCAGCCCCAGCATTTT; CDR3aa: CASSPGTATRNQPQHF
v_gene: TRBV4-1; abundance: few; d_gene: .; j_gene: TRBJ2-3; CDR3nt: TGCGCCAGCAGCCAAGATCCCAGCGGCACAGATACGCAGTATTTT; CDR3aa: CASSQDPSGTDTQYF
v_gene: TRBV19; abundance: .; d_gene: .; j_gene: TRBJ1-1; CDR3nt: TGTGCCAGTAGTATTTTAAGCGGGAACACTGAAGCTTTCTTT; CDR3aa: CASSILSGNTEAFF
v_gene: TRBV28; abundance: .; d_gene: TRBD1; j_gene: TRBJ1-1; CDR3nt: TGTGCCAGCAGTTTACGGACAGGGAGGTATACTGAAGCTTTCTTT; CDR3aa: CASSLRTGRYTEAFF
v_gene: TRBV18; abundance: once; d_gene: .; j_gene: TRBJ1-2; CDR3nt: TGTGCCAGCTCACCGTACAGGGAGGGGGAAGATGGCTACACCTTC; CDR3aa: CASSPYREGEDGYTF
v_gene: TRBV2; abundance: .; d_gene: TRBD2; j_gene: TRBJ2-1; CDR3nt: TGTGCCAGCGACGGACTAGTTCGAGATGAGCAGTTCTTC; CDR3aa: CASDGLVRDEQFF
v_gene: TRBV18; abundance: .; d_gene: TRBD1; j_gene: TRBJ2-7; CDR3nt: TGTGCCAGCTCACCATCGACAGGGGAAGGCACCTACGAGCAGTACTTC; CDR3aa: CASSPSTGEGTYEQYF
v_gene: TRBV28; abundance: .; d_gene: TRBD2; j_gene: TRBJ2-1; CDR3nt: TGTGCCAGCAGTATCGGGGGGTATGAGCAGTTCTTC; CDR3aa: CASSIGGYEQFF
v_gene: TRBV10-3; abundance: .; d_gene: .; j_gene: TRBJ1-1; CDR3nt: TGTGCCATCAGTGACAGGCCAAACACTGAAGCTTTCTTT; CDR3aa: CAISDRPNTEAFF
v_gene: TRBV6-4; abundance: .; d_gene: TRBD2; j_gene: TRBJ2-1; CDR3nt: TGTGCCAGCAGTGCCAGCGGGGGGTCCCACAATGAGCAGTTCTTC; CDR3aa: CASSASGGSHNEQFF
v_gene: TRBV2; abundance: .; d_gene: .; j_gene: TRBJ1-2; CDR3nt: TGTGCCAGCAGGAAGGGGGTGACAGACCTGGCCCTCTATGGCTACACCTTC; CDR3aa: CASRKGVTDLALYGYTF
v_gene: TRBV6-6; abundance: .; d_gene: .; j_gene: TRBJ2-7; CDR3nt: TGTGCCAGCAGTTACTCGAATCCAGGGACCTACGAGCAGTACTTC; CDR3aa: CASSYSNPGTYEQYF
v_gene: TRBV30; abundance: .; d_gene: .; j_gene: TRBJ2-3; CDR3nt: TGTGCCTGGAATTTCGGTCTCTACACAGATACGCAGTATTTT; CDR3aa: CAWNFGLYTDTQYF
v_gene: TRBV6-1; abundance: few; d_gene: TRBD1; j_gene: TRBJ1-1; CDR3nt: TGTGCCAGCAGTGAAAAGGGGACAGGAGCCCCTGAAGCTTTCTTT; CDR3aa: CASSEKGTGAPEAFF
v_gene: TRBV6-1; abundance: .; d_gene: TRBD2; j_gene: TRBJ2-5; CDR3nt: TGTGCCAGCAGTGTCAACCGGGAGGGCCGAGAGACCCAGTACTTC; CDR3aa: CASSVNREGRETQYF
v_gene: TRBV19; abundance: .; d_gene: TRBD1; j_gene: TRBJ2-7; CDR3nt: TGTGCCAGTCGGGACAGCGCCTACGAGCAGTACTTC; CDR3aa: CASRDSAYEQYF
v_gene: TRBV6-6; abundance: few; d_gene: TRBD2; j_gene: TRBJ2-5; CDR3nt: TGTGCCAGCAGCTCCGGGACTAGCGGGAGGGGCTCCCAGTACTTC; CDR3aa: CASSSGTSGRGSQYF
v_gene: TRBV7-2; abundance: .; d_gene: TRBD1; j_gene: TRBJ2-7; CDR3nt: TGTGCCAGCAGTCTGACAGGGCCCCTCTCCTACGAGCAGTACTTC; CDR3aa: CASSLTGPLSYEQYF
v_gene: TRBV7-2; abundance: .; d_gene: .; j_gene: TRBJ2-7; CDR3nt: TGTGCCAGCAGCCCGTGGACACAGTCCTACGAGCAGTACTTC; CDR3aa: CASSPWTQSYEQYF
v_gene: TRBV9; abundance: few; d_gene: TRBD2; j_gene: TRBJ2-3; CDR3nt: TGTGCCAGCAGCGCCCAAGCGGGACTAGGTAGAGATACGCAGTATTTT; CDR3aa: CASSAQAGLGRDTQYF
v_gene: TRBV15; abundance: .; d_gene: .; j_gene: TRBJ2-7; CDR3nt: TGTGCCACCAGCGACCAGACAGCAGGTGACTCCTACGAGCAGTACTTC; CDR3aa: CATSDQTAGDSYEQYF
v_gene: TRBV28; abundance: .; d_gene: .; j_gene: TRBJ1-1; CDR3nt: TGTGCCAGCAGCCTAACAGGCACTGAAGCTTTCTTT; CDR3aa: CASSLTGTEAFF
v_gene: TRBV9; abundance: few; d_gene: .; j_gene: TRBJ1-6; CDR3nt: TGTGCCAGCAGCGTAGACGGGCAGGGTAAGCCCGGGCCCCTCCACTTT; CDR3aa: CASSVDGQGKPGPLHF
v_gene: TRBV2; abundance: .; d_gene: .; j_gene: TRBJ1-5; CDR3nt: TGTGCCAGCAGTGACAGGGATGGGGGCAATCAGCCCCAGCATTTT; CDR3aa: CASSDRDGGNQPQHF
v_gene: TRBV7-3; abundance: few; d_gene: TRBD1; j_gene: TRBJ1-6; CDR3nt: TGTGCCAGCAGCCCACAGAGGGACAGGGTAGGTCAAACCCTCCACTTT; CDR3aa: CASSPQRDRVGQTLHF
v_gene: TRBV30; abundance: .; d_gene: .; j_gene: TRBJ1-2; CDR3nt: TGTGCCTGGAATCCAGGACAGCCCTATGGCTACACCTTC; CDR3aa: CAWNPGQPYGYTF
v_gene: TRBV19; abundance: few; d_gene: .; j_gene: TRBJ2-3; CDR3nt: TGTGCCAGTACCCCAATGAGGCGGGGGCACACAGATACGCAGTATTTT; CDR3aa: CASTPMRRGHTDTQYF
v_gene: TRBV19; abundance: few; d_gene: TRBD1; j_gene: TRBJ1-5; CDR3nt: TGTGCCAGTAGCGAACAGGACAGGGGGCAGTGGCAGCCCCAGCATTTT; CDR3aa: CASSEQDRGQWQPQHF
v_gene: TRBV19; abundance: .; d_gene: .; j_gene: TRBJ2-5; CDR3nt: TGTGCCAGTAGCGACAGGAACCAAGAGACCCAGTACTTC; CDR3aa: CASSDRNQETQYF
v_gene: TRBV30; abundance: .; d_gene: .; j_gene: TRBJ1-5; CDR3nt: TGTGCCTGGAGTGTACCCGGGATTAGCAATCAGCCCCAGCATTTT; CDR3aa: CAWSVPGISNQPQHF
v_gene: TRBV7-8; abundance: .; d_gene: TRBD1; j_gene: TRBJ2-3; CDR3nt: TGTGCCAGCAGCTCGACAGGGCGCGGGCCCACAGATACGCAGTATTTT; CDR3aa: CASSSTGRGPTDTQYF
v_gene: TRBV28; abundance: .; d_gene: .; j_gene: TRBJ1-4; CDR3nt: TGTGCCAGCAGTCTCGGGTCTAATACTGCAACTAATGAAAAACTGTTTTTT; CDR3aa: CASSLGSNTATNEKLFF
v_gene: TRBV4-2; abundance: .; d_gene: .; j_gene: TRBJ2-7; CDR3nt: TGTGCCAGCAGCCCCGATGCGACGCGGGAGCAGTACTTC; CDR3aa: CASSPDATREQYF
v_gene: TRBV18; abundance: .; d_gene: .; j_gene: TRBJ2-3; CDR3nt: TGTGCCAGCTCACCCCCCTCGGCAGATACGCAGTATTTT; CDR3aa: CASSPPSADTQYF
v_gene: TRBV30; abundance: .; d_gene: TRBD2; j_gene: TRBJ2-3; CDR3nt: TGTGCCTGGAGTGTAGGGACTACCACAGATACGCAGTATTTT; CDR3aa: CAWSVGTTTDTQYF
v_gene: TRBV5-1; abundance: .; d_gene: TRBD2; j_gene: TRBJ2-7; CDR3nt: TGCGCCAGCAGCGGGCTAGCGGGAGAGATAAGGAACGAGCAGTACTTC; CDR3aa: CASSGLAGEIRNEQYF
v_gene: TRBV18; abundance: .; d_gene: .; j_gene: TRBJ1-1; CDR3nt: TGTGCCAGCTCACCATTCGACAGCCTTGAAGCTTTCTTT; CDR3aa: CASSPFDSLEAFF